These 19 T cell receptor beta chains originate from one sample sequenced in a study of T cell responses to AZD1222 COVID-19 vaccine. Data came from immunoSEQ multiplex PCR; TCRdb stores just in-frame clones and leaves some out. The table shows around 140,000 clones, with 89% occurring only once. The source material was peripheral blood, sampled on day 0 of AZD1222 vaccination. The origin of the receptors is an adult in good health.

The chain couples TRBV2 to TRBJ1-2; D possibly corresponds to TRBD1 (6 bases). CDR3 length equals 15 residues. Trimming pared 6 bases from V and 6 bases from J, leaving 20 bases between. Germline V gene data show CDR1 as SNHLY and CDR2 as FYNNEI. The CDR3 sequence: CASRSRGALADGYTF. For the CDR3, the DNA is TGTGCCAGCAGGTCTCGGGGGGCGCTGGCAGATGGCTACACCTTC.

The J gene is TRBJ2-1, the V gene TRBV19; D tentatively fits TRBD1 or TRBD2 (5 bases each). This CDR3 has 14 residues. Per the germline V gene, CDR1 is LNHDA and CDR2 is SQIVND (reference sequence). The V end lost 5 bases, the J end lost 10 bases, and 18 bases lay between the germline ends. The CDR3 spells CASSVWGSGSEQFF. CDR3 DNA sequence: TGTGCCAGTAGTGTGTGGGGGAGCGGTTCAGAGCAGTTCTTC. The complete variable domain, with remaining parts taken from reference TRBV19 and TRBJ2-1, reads DGGITQSPKYLFRKEGQNVTLSCEQNLNHDAMYWYRQDPGQGLRLIYYSQIVNDFQKGDIAEGYSVSREKKESFPLTVTSAQKNPTAFYLCASSVWGSGSEQFFGPGTRLTVL.

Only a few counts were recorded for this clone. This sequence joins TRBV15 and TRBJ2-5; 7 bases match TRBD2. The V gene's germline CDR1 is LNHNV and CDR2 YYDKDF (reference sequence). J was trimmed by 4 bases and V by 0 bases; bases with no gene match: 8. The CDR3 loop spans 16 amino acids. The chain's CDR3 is CATSRDGPASGETQYF. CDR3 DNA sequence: TGTGCCACCAGCAGAGATGGCCCCGCTAGCGGAGAGACCCAGTACTTC.

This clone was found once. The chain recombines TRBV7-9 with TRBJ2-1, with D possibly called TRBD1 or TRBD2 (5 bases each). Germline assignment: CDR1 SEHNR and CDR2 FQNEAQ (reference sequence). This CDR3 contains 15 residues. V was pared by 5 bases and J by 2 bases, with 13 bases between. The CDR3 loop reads CASSNGDGPYNEQFF. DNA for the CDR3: TGTGCCAGCAGCAATGGGGACGGTCCCTACAATGAGCAGTTCTTC.

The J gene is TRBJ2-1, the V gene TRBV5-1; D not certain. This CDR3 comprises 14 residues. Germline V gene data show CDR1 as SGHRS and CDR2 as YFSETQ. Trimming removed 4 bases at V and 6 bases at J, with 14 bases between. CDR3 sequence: CASSALTVGNEQFF. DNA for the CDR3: TGCGCCAGCAGCGCCCTCACCGTGGGCAATGAGCAGTTCTTC.

The chain's CDR3 is CASSSQTGEQYF. DNA for the CDR3: TGTGCCAGCAGCTCCCAGACTGGTGAGCAGTACTTC. J is TRBJ2-7 and V is TRBV7-9; no clear D. The V end lost 4 bases, the J end lost 7 bases, and 11 bases lay between the germline ends. CDR3 length: 12 residues. Germline V gene data show CDR1 as SEHNR and CDR2 as FQNEAQ (reference sequence).

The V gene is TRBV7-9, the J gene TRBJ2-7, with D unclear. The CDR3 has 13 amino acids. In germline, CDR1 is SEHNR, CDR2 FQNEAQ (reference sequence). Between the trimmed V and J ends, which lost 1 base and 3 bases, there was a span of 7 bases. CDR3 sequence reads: CASSLVSDYEQYF. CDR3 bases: TGTGCCAGCAGCTTAGTTAGTGACTACGAGCAGTACTTC.

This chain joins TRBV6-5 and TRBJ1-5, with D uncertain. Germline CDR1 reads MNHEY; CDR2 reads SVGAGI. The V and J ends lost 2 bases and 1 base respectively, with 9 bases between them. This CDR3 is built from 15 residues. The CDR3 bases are TGTGCCAGCAGTTACGGGCCGAGAAGCAATCAGCCCCAGCATTTT. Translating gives CASSYGPRSNQPQHF.

The CDR3 DNA reads as TGTGCCAGCAGTTACGGGGGGACAGGGGGTAAGCCCCAGCATTTT. Translating it yields CASSYGGTGGKPQHF. The chain employs TRBV6-2 or TRBV6-3 and TRBJ1-5, with 11 bases identical to TRBD1. The V and J ends lost 2 bases and 8 bases, in that order; junction bases with no gene match: 5. The length of the CDR3 is 15 residues. In germline, CDR1 is MNHEY, CDR2 SVGEGT.

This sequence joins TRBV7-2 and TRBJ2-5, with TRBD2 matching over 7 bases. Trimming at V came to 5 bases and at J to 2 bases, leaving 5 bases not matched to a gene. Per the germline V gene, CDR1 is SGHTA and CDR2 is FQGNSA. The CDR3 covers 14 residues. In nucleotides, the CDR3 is TGTGCCAGCAGCCAGTCCGGGAGGCAAGAGACCCAGTACTTC. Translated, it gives CASSQSGRQETQYF.

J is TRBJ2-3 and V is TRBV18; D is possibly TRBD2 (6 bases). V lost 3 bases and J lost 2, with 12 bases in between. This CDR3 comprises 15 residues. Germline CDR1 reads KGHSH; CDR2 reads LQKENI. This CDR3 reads CASSPLAGFTDTQYF. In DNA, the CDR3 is TGTGCCAGCTCACCCCTGGCGGGATTCACAGATACGCAGTATTTT.

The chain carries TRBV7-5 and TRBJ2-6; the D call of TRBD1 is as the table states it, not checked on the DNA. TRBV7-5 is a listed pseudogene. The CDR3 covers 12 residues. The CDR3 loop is CVRGLWANVLTF. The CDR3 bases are TGTGTCAGAGGGCTCTGGGCCAACGTCCTGACTTTC.

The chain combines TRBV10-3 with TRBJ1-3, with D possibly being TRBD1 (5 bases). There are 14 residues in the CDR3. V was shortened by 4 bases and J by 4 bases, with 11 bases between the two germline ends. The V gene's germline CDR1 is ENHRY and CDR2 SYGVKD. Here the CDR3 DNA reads TGTGCCATCAGTGTAGTAGGGGCCGGAAACACCATATATTTT. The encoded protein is CAISVVGAGNTIYF.

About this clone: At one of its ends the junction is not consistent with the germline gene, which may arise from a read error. This CDR3 reads CSARANYGYTF. The DNA of the CDR3 is TGCAGTGCCAGAGCTAACTATGGCTACACCTTC. The chain has TRBV20-1 and TRBJ1-2; D is unresolved. Germline V gene lookup returns CDR1 DFQATT and CDR2 SNEGSKA (reference sequence). CDR3 length equals 11 residues.

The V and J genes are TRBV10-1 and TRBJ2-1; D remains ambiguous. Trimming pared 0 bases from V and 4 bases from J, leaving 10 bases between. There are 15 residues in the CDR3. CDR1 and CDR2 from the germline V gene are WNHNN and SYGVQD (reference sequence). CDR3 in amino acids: CASSESFSLYNEQFF. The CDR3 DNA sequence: TGCGCCAGCAGTGAGTCGTTCTCACTTTACAATGAGCAGTTCTTC.

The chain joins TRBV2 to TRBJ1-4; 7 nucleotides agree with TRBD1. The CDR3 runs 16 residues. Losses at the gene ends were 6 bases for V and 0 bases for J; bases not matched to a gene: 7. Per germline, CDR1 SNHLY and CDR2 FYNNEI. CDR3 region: CASSKQGPTTNEKLFF. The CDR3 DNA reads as TGTGCCAGCAGCAAACAGGGGCCCACAACTAATGAAAAACTGTTTTTT.

The CDR3 region is CASSLPRTSYNEQFF. CDR3 nucleotides: TGTGCCAGCAGTTTACCGCGGACCTCCTACAATGAGCAGTTCTTC. The chain recombines TRBV28 with TRBJ2-1; D is ambiguous. Trimming removed 2 bases from V and 0 bases from J, with 8 bases in between. Germline CDR1 reads MDHEN; CDR2 reads SYDVKM. This CDR3 contains 15 residues.

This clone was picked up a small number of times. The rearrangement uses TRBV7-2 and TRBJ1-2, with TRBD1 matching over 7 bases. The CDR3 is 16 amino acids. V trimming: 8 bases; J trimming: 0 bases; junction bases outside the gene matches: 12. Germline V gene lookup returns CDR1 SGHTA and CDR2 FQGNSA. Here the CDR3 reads CASRPQGVVANYGYTF. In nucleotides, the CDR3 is TGTGCCAGCCGTCCCCAGGGGGTAGTAGCTAACTATGGCTACACCTTC.

This chain's CDR3 is CASSYGPTYEQYF. The CDR3 nucleotides are TGTGCCAGCAGTTACGGCCCGACCTACGAGCAGTACTTC. The genes are TRBV6-2 or TRBV6-3 and TRBJ2-7, with D uncertain. CDR1 is MNHEY and CDR2 is SVGEGT in the germline V gene. V was shortened by 2 bases and J by 2 bases, with 7 bases between the two germline ends. This CDR3 spans 13 amino acids.